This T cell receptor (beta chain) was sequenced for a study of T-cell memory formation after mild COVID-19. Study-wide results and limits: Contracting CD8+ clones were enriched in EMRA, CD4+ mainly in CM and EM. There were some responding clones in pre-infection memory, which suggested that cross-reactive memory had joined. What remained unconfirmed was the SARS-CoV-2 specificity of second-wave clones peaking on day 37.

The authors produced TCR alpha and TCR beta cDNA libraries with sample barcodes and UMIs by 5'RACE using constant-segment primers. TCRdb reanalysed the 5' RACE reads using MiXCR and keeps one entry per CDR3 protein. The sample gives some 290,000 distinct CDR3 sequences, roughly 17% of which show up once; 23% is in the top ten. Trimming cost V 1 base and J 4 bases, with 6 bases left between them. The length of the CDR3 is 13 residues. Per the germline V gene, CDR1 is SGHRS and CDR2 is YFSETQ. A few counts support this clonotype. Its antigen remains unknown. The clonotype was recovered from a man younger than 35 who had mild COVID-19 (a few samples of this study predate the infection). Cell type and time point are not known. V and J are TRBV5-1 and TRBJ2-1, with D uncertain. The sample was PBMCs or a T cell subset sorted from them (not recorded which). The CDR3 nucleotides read TGCGCCAGCAGCTTGACGACGTACAATGAGCAGTTCTTC. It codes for CASSLTTYNEQFF.